A selection of T cell receptor beta chains follows, all from one sample in a study of blood T cell repertoires in COVID-19. Generated by immunoSEQ multiplex PCR, the TCRdb table keeps only in-frame clones and is missing some. The data hold some 140,000 clones, with 78% observed a single time. The sample was peripheral blood. These receptors came from an elderly man with acute or convalescent COVID-19. CDR3s include the opening cysteine and the closing phenylalanine or tryptophan. D genes are given only for firm matches. Rows may omit the clone size; those that give it use once, few, many or a size class.

cdr3_nt,cdr3_aa,j_call,clone_size,d_call,v_call
TGTGCCAGCAGCCAACAGGAGAATTCACCCCTCCACTTT,CASSQQENSPLHF,TRBJ1-6,once,NA,TRBV12-3/TRBV12-4
TGTGCCAGCTCACCACAGGCGCCACGACAGGCCTTCAATAATGAAAAACTGTTTTTT,CASSPQAPRQAFNNEKLFF,TRBJ1-4,NA,NA,TRBV18
TGTGCCATCAGGACTAGTTACGAGCAGTACTTC,CAIRTSYEQYF,TRBJ2-7,NA,NA,TRBV10-3
TGTGCCAGTAGTATAGATAATTTTTACGAGCAGTACTTC,CASSIDNFYEQYF,TRBJ2-7,few,NA,TRBV19
TGTGCCAGCAGCCAACCGACTACAAACTACGAGCAGTACTTC,CASSQPTTNYEQYF,TRBJ2-7,NA,NA,TRBV4-2
TGTGCCAGCAGCAAATCCCCGGACGGGCAGGGGCGGATATTGGGCTACACCTTC,CASSKSPDGQGRILGYTF,TRBJ1-2,NA,NA,TRBV21-1
TGTGCCAGCAGTTACAGGGCGGGGGCCTCCTACGAGCAGTACTTC,CASSYRAGASYEQYF,TRBJ2-7,NA,NA,TRBV6-6
TGTGCCAGCAGTTTAAGACATCGGGGGACTGAAGCTTTCTTT,CASSLRHRGTEAFF,TRBJ1-1,many,NA,TRBV27
TGTGCCAGCAGCCGCGGGCTGAACACTGAAGCTTTCTTT,CASSRGLNTEAFF,TRBJ1-1,NA,NA,TRBV14
TGTGCCAGCAGTGAATTGGGACAGGGGGCTGGAGAAAAACTGTTTTTT,CASSELGQGAGEKLFF,TRBJ1-4,NA,TRBD1,TRBV25-1
TGTGCCAGCAGCTACCCACGGGGGGGATCGAACACCGGGGAGCTGTTTTTT,CASSYPRGGSNTGELFF,TRBJ2-2,NA,TRBD2,TRBV4-2
TGTGCCAGCAGCCCGGGGGGGCTAGCGGGGCCCCCGTACTTC,CASSPGGLAGPPYF,TRBJ2-7,NA,TRBD2,TRBV6-5
TGCAGCGTTGAAGATTGGCGGGGAGAGGACTTC,CSVEDWRGEDF,TRBJ2-7,NA,NA,TRBV29-1
TGTGCCAGCACTCCGGGACAGACTAGCAATCAGCCCCAGCATTTT,CASTPGQTSNQPQHF,TRBJ1-5,NA,TRBD1,TRBV28
TGCGCCAGCAGCCAGGACAGGGGGATTACTGAAGCTTTCTTT,CASSQDRGITEAFF,TRBJ1-1,NA,TRBD1,TRBV5-1
TGTGCCAGCAGTGTAATACAGGGGTACACCGGGGAGCTGTTTTTT,CASSVIQGYTGELFF,TRBJ2-2,NA,TRBD1,TRBV28
TGTGCCAGCAGCGATTCCGGGTCCCTGGGGACCCAGTACTTC,CASSDSGSLGTQYF,TRBJ2-5,once,NA,TRBV5-4
TGTGCCAGCAGCCGCAGAGACTTTTCAGATACGCAGTATTTT,CASSRRDFSDTQYF,TRBJ2-3,NA,NA,TRBV3-1/TRBV3-2
TGTGCCAGCAGCGCGGACAGGAGCTCCTATAATTCACCCCTCCACTTT,CASSADRSSYNSPLHF,TRBJ1-6,few,TRBD1,TRBV13
TGTGCCTGCAGAGGCGGGGGTTACTACGAGCAGTACTTC,CACRGGGYYEQYF,TRBJ2-7,NA,TRBD2,TRBV30
TGCGCCAGCAGCTCCCCGGGAGGGTCGGCCCGCACAGATACGCAGTATTTT,CASSSPGGSARTDTQYF,TRBJ2-3,NA,TRBD2,TRBV5-1
TGTGCCAGCAGCCCCCGACAGGCTCGGGGCTACACCTTC,CASSPRQARGYTF,TRBJ1-2,NA,NA,TRBV3-1/TRBV3-2
TGTGCCAGCACCAACAGGGGGAATAATTCACCCCTCCACTTT,CASTNRGNNSPLHF,TRBJ1-6,NA,TRBD1,TRBV27
TGTGCCAGCAGCTTAGAACAGGGGATCGGCGGGGAGCTGTTTTTT,CASSLEQGIGGELFF,TRBJ2-2,NA,TRBD1,TRBV11-3
TGTGCCAGCAGACCCTTCGCCGGGACTAGCGGGGGGGACACCGGGGAGCTGTTTTTT,CASRPFAGTSGGDTGELFF,TRBJ2-2,few,TRBD2,TRBV4-2
TGTGCCAGCAGCCAAGGGGACAGGGGAAGATACAATGAGCAGTTCTTC,CASSQGDRGRYNEQFF,TRBJ2-1,few,TRBD1,TRBV4-2
TGTGCCAGCAGGGGACCGGGACTTCTTCAAGAGACCCAGTACTTC,CASRGPGLLQETQYF,TRBJ2-5,NA,NA,TRBV27
TGTGCCAGCAGCAGGGACAGGCGAAACGAGCAGTACTTC,CASSRDRRNEQYF,TRBJ2-7,NA,TRBD1,TRBV5-4
TGTGCCACCAGTGATTCGGGAACCTATGGCTACACCTTC,CATSDSGTYGYTF,TRBJ1-2,NA,NA,TRBV24-1
TGTGCCAGCAGCGCGAGCACAGATACGCAGTATTTT,CASSASTDTQYF,TRBJ2-3,NA,NA,TRBV11-2
TGTGCCAGCAGCCCCGATATAGACAGAGTGGAAGCTTTCTTT,CASSPDIDRVEAFF,TRBJ1-1,NA,NA,TRBV5-5
TGTGCCAGCAGCCATCCCGTAGGAGCAAGGGAGCAGTTCTTC,CASSHPVGAREQFF,TRBJ2-1,NA,NA,TRBV14
TGTGCCTGGACCCCCAGGGGTTATGGCTACACCTTC,CAWTPRGYGYTF,TRBJ1-2,few,NA,TRBV30
TGTGCCAGCAGCCAAGATTTTGCGGGGGGGCAGGATGAGCAGTTCTTC,CASSQDFAGGQDEQFF,TRBJ2-1,few,TRBD2,TRBV4-2
TGTGCCAGCAGTGAAAGTCAGGTCGTGGGCAATGAGCAGTTCTTC,CASSESQVVGNEQFF,TRBJ2-1,NA,NA,TRBV2
TGTGCCAGCTCACCATTCGGCGTGTGGGGGGACCCTGGGGCCAACGTCCTGACTTTC,CASSPFGVWGDPGANVLTF,TRBJ2-6,NA,NA,TRBV18
TGCGCCAGCAGCCAAGAGGGGCAGGGGGCGAGGGGCTACACCTTC,CASSQEGQGARGYTF,TRBJ1-2,NA,TRBD1,TRBV4-1
TGTGCCAGTAGTATGGACAGGGCTAGCTCCTACAATGAGCAGTTCTTC,CASSMDRASSYNEQFF,TRBJ2-1,NA,TRBD1,TRBV19
TGTGCCAGCAGCCGGGGGACAGGGGATGATCCCCAGCATTTT,CASSRGTGDDPQHF,TRBJ1-5,NA,TRBD1,TRBV7-9
TGTGCCAGTGCTCCTCTAGGCCGGGGCACAGATACGCAGTATTTT,CASAPLGRGTDTQYF,TRBJ2-3,NA,NA,TRBV19
TGTGCCAGCAGCCAAGGTTGGGGGCGCGGTGAAAAACTGTTTTTT,CASSQGWGRGEKLFF,TRBJ1-4,NA,NA,TRBV3-1/TRBV3-2
TGTGCCAGCAGTTCATATGAGACAGAGAACACTGAAGCTTTCTTT,CASSSYETENTEAFF,TRBJ1-1,NA,NA,TRBV6-5
TGCGCCAGCAGCGGGGGACTGTCGTCTAGCACAGATACGCAGTATTTT,CASSGGLSSSTDTQYF,TRBJ2-3,NA,NA,TRBV5-1
TGTGCCAGCAGCCCCGAAGGGACAGGGAACACCGGGGAGCTGTTTTTT,CASSPEGTGNTGELFF,TRBJ2-2,NA,NA,TRBV21-1
TGTGCCAGCAGTTCAACAGGGGGCGGTTGGAATGGCTACACCTTC,CASSSTGGGWNGYTF,TRBJ1-2,NA,TRBD1,TRBV6-2/TRBV6-3
TGTGCCAGCAGCTTACCTCGCGGGGGCACAGATACGCAGTATTTT,CASSLPRGGTDTQYF,TRBJ2-3,NA,NA,TRBV7-9
TGTGCCAGCAGCCCCGTACAGGGAATCGCCCAGCCCCAGCATTTT,CASSPVQGIAQPQHF,TRBJ1-5,NA,NA,TRBV6-5
TGTGCCAGCAGTTTATTCGGCAGGGCTAACACCGGGGAGCTGTTTTTT,CASSLFGRANTGELFF,TRBJ2-2,NA,NA,TRBV28
TGTGCCACCTATAGCGGGGGGGCCTCTGATACGCAGTATTTT,CATYSGGASDTQYF,TRBJ2-3,NA,TRBD2,TRBV10-3